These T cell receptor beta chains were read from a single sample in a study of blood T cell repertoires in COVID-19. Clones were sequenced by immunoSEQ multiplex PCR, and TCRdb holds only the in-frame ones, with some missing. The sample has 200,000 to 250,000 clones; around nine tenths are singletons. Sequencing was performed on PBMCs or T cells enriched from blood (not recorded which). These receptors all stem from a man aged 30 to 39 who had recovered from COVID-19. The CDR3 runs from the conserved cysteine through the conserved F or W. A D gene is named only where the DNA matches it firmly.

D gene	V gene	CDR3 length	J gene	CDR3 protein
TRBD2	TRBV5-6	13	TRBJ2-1	CASSPTSGRSKFF
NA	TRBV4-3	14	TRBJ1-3	CASSHQGNGNTIYF
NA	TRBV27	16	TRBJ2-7	CASSSIGTPEDHEQYF
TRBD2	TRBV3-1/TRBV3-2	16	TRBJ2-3	CASSLNLRGGSDTQYF
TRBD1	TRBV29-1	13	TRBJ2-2	CSVLGQGHGELFF
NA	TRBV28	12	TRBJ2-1	CASSLLHNEQFF
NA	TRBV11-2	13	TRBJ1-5	CASSLDSGQPQHF
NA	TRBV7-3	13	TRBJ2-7	CASSLGGQGEQYF
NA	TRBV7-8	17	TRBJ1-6	CASSTSGRGSYNSPLHF
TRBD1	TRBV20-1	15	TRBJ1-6	CSASRTTGVNSPLHF
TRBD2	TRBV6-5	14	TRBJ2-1	CASAVTSGRAEQFF
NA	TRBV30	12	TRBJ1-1	CAWSARYGRAFF
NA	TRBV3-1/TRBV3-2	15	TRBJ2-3	CASSQGGRITDTQYF
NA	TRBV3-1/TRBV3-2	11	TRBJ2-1	CASSHRNEQFF
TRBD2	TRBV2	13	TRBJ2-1	CASPEAGRAEQFF
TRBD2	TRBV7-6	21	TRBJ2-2	CASSLDSRLAGGLSNTGELFF
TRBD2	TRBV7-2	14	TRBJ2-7	CASSLRLAGSEQYF
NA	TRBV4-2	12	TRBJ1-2	CASSQEGDGYTF
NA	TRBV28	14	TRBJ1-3	CASSFAGAGNTIYF
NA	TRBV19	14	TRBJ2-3	CASSNLASTDTQYF
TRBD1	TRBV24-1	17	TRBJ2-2	CATSDRPGQGNTGELFF
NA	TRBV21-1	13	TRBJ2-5	CASSKEGGETQYF